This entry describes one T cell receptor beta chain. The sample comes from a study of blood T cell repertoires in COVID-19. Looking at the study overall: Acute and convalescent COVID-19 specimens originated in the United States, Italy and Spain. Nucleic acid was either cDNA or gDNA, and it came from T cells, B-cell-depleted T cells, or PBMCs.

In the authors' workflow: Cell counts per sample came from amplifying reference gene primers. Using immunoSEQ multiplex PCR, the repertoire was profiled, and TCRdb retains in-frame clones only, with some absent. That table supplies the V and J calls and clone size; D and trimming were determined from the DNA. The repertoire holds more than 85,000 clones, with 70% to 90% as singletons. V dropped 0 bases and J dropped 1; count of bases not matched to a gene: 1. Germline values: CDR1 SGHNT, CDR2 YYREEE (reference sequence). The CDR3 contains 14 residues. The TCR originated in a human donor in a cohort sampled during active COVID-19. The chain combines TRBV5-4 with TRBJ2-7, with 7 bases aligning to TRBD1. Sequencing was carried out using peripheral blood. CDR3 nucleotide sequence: TGTGCCAGCAGCTTGGGGGACAGTTCCTACGAGCAGTACTTC. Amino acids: CASSLGDSSYEQYF.